A single sample is the source of the 21 T cell receptor beta chains below, sequenced in a study of T cell repertoires in cytomegalovirus infection. TCRdb recomputed calls from the reads with MiXCR, one row per CDR3 protein. The sample yields 480,000 or so distinct CDR3 sequences, roughly 12% seen once. What was sequenced was PBMCs. These receptors all come from a human donor in good health (CMV status not recorded). Some clones in this sample may be carry-over from other donors' samples.

In this sample, this clonotype turned up many times. The J gene is TRBJ1-1, the V gene TRBV12-3 or TRBV12-4; no clear D gene. There are 14 residues in the CDR3. V shed 2 bases and J shed 6 bases, with 13 bases lying between them. The CDR3 region has the DNA TGTGCCAGCAGTTTAATCTCCGCGGGCGCTGAAGCTTTCTTT. Protein sequence: CASSLISAGAEAFF.

This clonotype was picked up many times. This chain connects TRBV7-8 to TRBJ1-6; D call uncertain. In germline, CDR1 is SGHVS, CDR2 FQNEAQ. Trimming took 2 bases from V and 6 from J, leaving 11 bases between them. CDR3 length: 15 amino acids. CDR3 amino acids: CASSLYSNSNSPLHF. CDR3 sequence (DNA): TGTGCCAGCAGCTTATATTCGAACAGTAATTCACCCCTCCACTTT.

This clonotype was seen only a few times. For the CDR3, the DNA is TGCGCCAGCAGCCAAGACTCCGGGCCGAGTTGGGGTGGCTACACCTTC. Translating it yields CASSQDSGPSWGGYTF. The rearrangement links TRBV4-1 to TRBJ1-2; D not resolved. Trimming took off 0 bases at V and 7 bases at J, with 18 bases between the two ends. Germline V gene data show CDR1 as MGHRA and CDR2 as YSYEKL. The CDR3 contains 16 residues.

V usage is TRBV3-1 and J usage is TRBJ1-2, with TRBD1 identical over 8 bases. With V trimmed by 2 bases and J by 1 base, 12 bases remained unmatched. From germline, CDR1 is LGHDT and CDR2 YNNKEL (reference sequence). This CDR3 has 18 amino acids. CDR3 sequence (DNA): TGTGCCAGCAGCCAACCCGACGAACAGGGGGATATTAACTATGGCTACACCTTC. This codes for CASSQPDEQGDINYGYTF. Using reference TRBV3-1 and TRBJ1-2 for the parts outside the CDR3, the full variable domain is DTAVSQTPKYLVTQMGNDKSIKCEQNLGHDTMYWYKQDSKKFLKIMFSYNNKELIINETVPNRFSPKSPDKAHLNLHINSLELGDSAVYFCASSQPDEQGDINYGYTFGSGTRLTVV.

The sample holds many counts of this clonotype. The CDR3 is CASSRGQAGYDSNQPQHF. As DNA, the CDR3 is TGTGCCAGCAGTCGCGGCCAGGCAGGGTATGATAGCAATCAGCCCCAGCATTTT. J is TRBJ1-5 and V is TRBV7-4, with D maybe TRBD1 (5 bases). From germline, CDR1 is SGHVT and CDR2 SQSDAQ. Trimming stripped 6 bases from V and 0 bases from J, with 21 bases between. This CDR3 comprises 18 residues.

This clonotype came up a few times. V gene TRBV6-5 combines with J gene TRBJ1-2; TRBD1 matches 7 bases. Trimming cost V 6 bases and J 7 bases; bases outside gene matches: 8. The CDR3 covers 13 residues. The V gene's germline CDR1 is MNHEY and CDR2 SVGAGI. CDR3 in DNA: TGTGCCAGCAGACTGACAGGGTACTCTGGCTACACCTTC. Translation gives CASRLTGYSGYTF.

This clonotype occurred a few times. The V and J genes are TRBV2 and TRBJ1-6; maybe TRBD1 (5 bases). V was shortened by 6 bases and J by 9 bases, with 15 bases between the two germline ends. The CDR3 spans 14 residues. Germline CDR1 SNHLY, CDR2 FYNNEI. The DNA of the CDR3 is TGTGCCAGCAGCCCGACAGTCATACTTTCACCCCTCCACTTT. Protein sequence: CASSPTVILSPLHF.

To note about this clonotype: A read error may explain this, as a much larger clone is one base away. The chain joins TRBV2 to TRBJ1-2, with D perhaps matching TRBD1 (5 bases). The V gene lost 1 base and the J gene lost 4 bases, with 13 bases spanning the gap. CDR1 is SNHLY and CDR2 is FYNNEI in the germline V gene. This CDR3 has 15 residues. CDR3 DNA: TGTGCCAGCAGTGAAGGTGGGGGAGCTATCTATGGCTACACCTTC. The encoded protein is CASSEGGGAIYGYTF. Supplemented by reference TRBV2 and TRBJ1-2, the full variable domain reads EPEVTQTPSHQVTQMGQEVILRCVPISNHLYFYWYRQILGQKVEFLVSFYNNEISEKSEIFDDQFSVERPDGSNFTLKIRSTKLEDSAMYFCASSEGGGAIYGYTFGSGTRLTVV.

Many counts were recorded for this clonotype. The J gene is TRBJ1-1, the V gene TRBV19, with D possibly matching TRBD1 (5 bases). The ends were cut back, 3 bases at V and 1 base at J, with 9 bases in the middle. The germline CDR1 and CDR2 sequences are LNHDA and SQIVND (reference sequence). The CDR3 has 14 amino acids. CDR3 residues: CASSMGPWNTEAFF. CDR3 coding DNA: TGTGCCAGTAGTATGGGACCCTGGAACACTGAAGCTTTCTTT.

The table lists this clonotype with many counts. This chain links TRBV7-3 with TRBJ2-1; D unresolved. Trimming took 2 bases from V and 8 from J, leaving 19 bases between them. The CDR3 totals 16 residues. Germline V CDR1 and CDR2: SGHTA, FQGTGA. This chain's CDR3 is CASSLAPLIGAHEQFF. CDR3 in DNA: TGTGCCAGCAGCTTAGCTCCTCTTATCGGCGCCCATGAGCAGTTCTTC.

This clonotype came up a few times. This chain links TRBV4-1 with TRBJ2-6; D may be TRBD1 (5 bases). There are 17 residues in the CDR3. V gave up 1 base and J gave up 0 bases, with 10 bases separating them. CDR1 and CDR2 (germline): MGHRA, YSYEKL. The CDR3 protein is CASSQGPGISGANVLTF. The DNA of the CDR3 is TGCGCCAGCAGCCAAGGACCAGGGATCTCTGGGGCCAACGTCCTGACTTTC.

The table lists this clonotype with many counts. CDR3 sequence: CASSTRTEYYGYTF. For the CDR3, the DNA is TGTGCCAGTAGTACAAGGACAGAGTACTATGGCTACACCTTC. The J gene is TRBJ1-2, the V gene TRBV19; D might be TRBD1 (6 bases). The CDR3 is 14 residues long. Germline CDR1 is LNHDA and CDR2 is SQIVND (reference sequence). Trimming shortened V by 4 bases and J by 3 bases, and 12 bases separated the two germline ends. The full variable domain, its missing parts supplied by reference TRBV19 and TRBJ1-2, is DGGITQSPKYLFRKEGQNVTLSCEQNLNHDAMYWYRQDPGQGLRLIYYSQIVNDFQKGDIAEGYSVSREKKESFPLTVTSAQKNPTAFYLCASSTRTEYYGYTFGSGTRLTVV.

The chain employs TRBV11-2 and TRBJ1-4; TRBD1 might be the D (5 bases). Germline V gene data show CDR1 as SGHAT and CDR2 as FQNNGV. CDR3 length: 17 residues. The V end lost 0 bases, the J end lost 3 bases, and 14 bases lay between the germline ends. The CDR3 protein is CASSLDSRRGANEKLFF. The CDR3 DNA reads as TGTGCCAGCAGCTTAGATTCCAGGAGGGGTGCTAATGAAAAACTGTTTTTT.

V gene TRBV20-1 combines with J gene TRBJ1-2; D possibly corresponds to TRBD1 (5 bases). There are 16 residues in the CDR3. V was trimmed by 1 base and J by 4 bases, leaving 19 bases between them. CDR1 DFQATT and CDR2 SNEGSKA come from the germline V gene (reference sequence). CDR3 sequence (DNA): TGCAGTGCTAGAGGGGGAGAGGGGCGGGGAGCCTATGGCTACACCTTC. This gives the protein CSARGGEGRGAYGYTF.

This clonotype showed up many times. The DNA of the CDR3 is TGTGCCAGCAGCTTACCAGGGAGGGATGGCTACACCTTC. Its translation is CASSLPGRDGYTF. The chain has TRBV11-2 and TRBJ1-2; D might be TRBD1 (5 bases). CDR3 length: 13 amino acids. V dropped 2 bases and J dropped 6 bases, with 10 bases sitting between them. The germline gives CDR1 SGHAT, CDR2 FQNNGV.

In its sample, this clonotype was seen a few times. The V and J genes are TRBV2 and TRBJ1-3, with 7 positions matching TRBD1. The V gene end was trimmed by 6 bases and the J gene end by 0 bases; junction bases not matched to a gene: 5. CDR1 is SNHLY and CDR2 is FYNNEI in the germline V gene. The CDR3 extends over 15 amino acids. The CDR3 sequence is CASRLGQSSGNTIYF. The CDR3 DNA follows: TGTGCCAGCAGACTGGGACAGAGCTCTGGAAACACCATATATTTT. The variable domain in full, completed from reference TRBV2 and TRBJ1-3, reads EPEVTQTPSHQVTQMGQEVILRCVPISNHLYFYWYRQILGQKVEFLVSFYNNEISEKSEIFDDQFSVERPDGSNFTLKIRSTKLEDSAMYFCASRLGQSSGNTIYFGEGSWLTVV.

There are many counts of this clonotype. For the CDR3, the DNA is TGTGCCAGCAGCCAGTCGACAGGGTTCACTGAAGCTTTCTTT. Translating it yields CASSQSTGFTEAFF. The chain employs TRBV4-2 and TRBJ1-1; 7 bases fit TRBD1. This CDR3 spans 14 amino acids. Trimming removed 3 bases from V and 4 bases from J; junction bases left unmatched: 5. Germline CDR1 and CDR2: LGHNA and YNFKEQ.

This clonotype was counted ten times or more. The chain couples TRBV27 to TRBJ2-7, with D perhaps TRBD2 (5 bases). CDR3 length equals 13 residues. Trimming took 3 bases from V and 5 from J, leaving 11 bases between them. Germline CDR1 and CDR2: MNHEY and SMNVEV (reference sequence). This chain's CDR3 is CASSFLSGNEQYF. In nucleotides, the CDR3 is TGTGCCAGCAGTTTCCTTTCGGGAAACGAGCAGTACTTC.

This clonotype was recorded a few times. This sequence joins TRBV10-3 and TRBJ2-3; D not resolved. CDR1 is ENHRY, CDR2 SYGVKD, per germline. The CDR3 has 16 amino acids. Trimming took off 0 bases at V and 3 bases at J, with 13 bases between the two ends. CDR3 sequence reads: CAISESPTDNTDTQYF. The CDR3 DNA sequence: TGTGCCATCAGTGAGTCCCCGACGGATAATACAGATACGCAGTATTTT.

This clonotype has a count of ten or more. The V and J genes are TRBV10-3 and TRBJ2-6, with D possibly matching TRBD2 (6 bases). Looked up from germline, CDR1 is ENHRY and CDR2 is SYGVKD. The CDR3 totals 17 residues. Deletions cut 3 bases from V and 0 bases from J, with 12 bases between. CDR3 bases: TGTGCCATCAGTGACGGAGGGTACGGCTCTGGGGCCAACGTCCTGACTTTC. Encoded protein: CAISDGGYGSGANVLTF.

This clonotype has a count of ten or more. The chain links TRBV7-8 to TRBJ2-1, with 11 bases lining up with TRBD2. The germline V gene has CDR1 SGHVS and CDR2 FQNEAQ. V dropped 6 bases and J dropped 3; count of bases not matched to a gene: 10. The CDR3 totals 17 residues. As DNA, the CDR3 is TGTGCCAGCAGTTCCAAACCGGGACTAGCGGACTACAATGAGCAGTTCTTC. Protein sequence: CASSSKPGLADYNEQFF.